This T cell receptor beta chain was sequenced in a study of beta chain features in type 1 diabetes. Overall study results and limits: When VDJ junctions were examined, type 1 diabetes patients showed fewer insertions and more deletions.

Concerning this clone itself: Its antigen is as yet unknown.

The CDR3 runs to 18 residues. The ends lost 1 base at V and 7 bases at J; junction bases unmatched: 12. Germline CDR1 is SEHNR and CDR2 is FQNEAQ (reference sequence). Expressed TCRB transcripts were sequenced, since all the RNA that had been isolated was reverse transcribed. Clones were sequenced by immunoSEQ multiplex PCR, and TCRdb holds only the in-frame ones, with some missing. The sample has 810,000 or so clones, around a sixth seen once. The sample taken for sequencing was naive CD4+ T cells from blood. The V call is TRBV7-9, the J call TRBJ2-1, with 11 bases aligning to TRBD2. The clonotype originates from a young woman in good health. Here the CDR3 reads CASSLGEISGRATNEQFF. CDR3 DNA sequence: TGTGCCAGCAGCTTAGGGGAAATTAGCGGGAGGGCCACAAATGAGCAGTTCTTC. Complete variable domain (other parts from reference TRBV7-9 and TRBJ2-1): DTGVSQNPRHKITKRGQNVTFRCDPISEHNRLYWYRQTLGQGPEFLTYFQNEAQLEKSRLLSDRFSAERPKGSFSTLEIQRTEQGDSAMYLCASSLGEISGRATNEQFFGPGTRLTVL.